The clone carrying this TCR beta chain was counted a few times. Primed by a sample-barcoded 5' primer and a J-beta primer mix, a second PCR proceeded for about 7 to 12 cycles. In TCRdb, the 5' RACE reads were re-called with MiXCR into one record per CDR3 protein. Of approximately 800,000 distinct CDR3 sequences in the sample, about 25% were seen once. This specimen comes from a study of blood T cells in healthy people across ages. These data also formed part of another study, on T cells of mothers and their children.

The TCR originated in a boy aged 5-17 years in good health. Specimen: blood.

This chain's CDR3 is CASSLRGYTDTQYF. CDR3 nucleotide sequence: TGTGCCAGCAGCTTACGGGGGTACACAGATACGCAGTATTTT. The chain links TRBV7-3 to TRBJ2-3; the D gene is possibly TRBD2 (6 bases). The CDR3 consists of 14 residues. From germline, CDR1 is SGHTA and CDR2 FQGTGA. V lost 2 bases and J lost 2, with 8 bases in between.